The present T cell receptor beta chain was sequenced within a study of cytomegalovirus exposure and HLA in healthy donors. The PCR used 60 Vbeta and 13 Jbeta primers. The protocol was immunoSEQ multiplex PCR, while the TCRdb copy is restricted to in-frame clones and leaves out a portion. Altogether 70,000 or so clones are present, 74% being singletons, with the ten largest covering over 8.5%. The V gene lost 6 bases and the J gene lost 5 bases, with 19 bases spanning the gap. Germline V gives CDR1 LNHDA, CDR2 SQIVND (reference sequence). This CDR3 comprises 15 residues. Sequencing input: PBMCs. This clonotype was sampled from a woman between 55 and 75 years old in good health and CMV-seropositive. The chain joins TRBV19 to TRBJ1-2, with no clear D. CDR3 protein: CASRANEGHRYGYTF. DNA for the CDR3: TGTGCCAGTAGGGCCAATGAGGGCCATAGGTATGGCTACACCTTC.